This entry is about one T cell receptor beta chain. The data were taken from a study of PD-L1 blockade in urothelial cancer. Study summary: Patients with male sex and bladder-origin urothelial cancer accounted for about 85% of the roughly 29 enrolled.

Time point given: peripheral blood 6 weeks after treatment start. Repertoires were generated with immunoSEQ multiplex PCR, while TCRdb's copy carries only in-frame clones and drops some. The sample lists 38,000 or so clones; more than 75% were seen once. The source is a man aged 40-50 years with urothelial cancer. This sample comprised PBMCs, obtained around atezolizumab (anti-PD-L1) treatment.

In DNA, the CDR3 is TGTGCCAGCAGCTCCGACACCGGGGAGCTGTTTTTT. Translation: CASSSDTGELFF. V gene TRBV5-4 combines with J gene TRBJ2-2, with D unclear. Trimming left V 3 bases short and J 3 bases short, with 3 bases between. CDR1 and CDR2 from the germline V gene are SGHNT and YYREEE (reference sequence). The CDR3 is 12 residues long.